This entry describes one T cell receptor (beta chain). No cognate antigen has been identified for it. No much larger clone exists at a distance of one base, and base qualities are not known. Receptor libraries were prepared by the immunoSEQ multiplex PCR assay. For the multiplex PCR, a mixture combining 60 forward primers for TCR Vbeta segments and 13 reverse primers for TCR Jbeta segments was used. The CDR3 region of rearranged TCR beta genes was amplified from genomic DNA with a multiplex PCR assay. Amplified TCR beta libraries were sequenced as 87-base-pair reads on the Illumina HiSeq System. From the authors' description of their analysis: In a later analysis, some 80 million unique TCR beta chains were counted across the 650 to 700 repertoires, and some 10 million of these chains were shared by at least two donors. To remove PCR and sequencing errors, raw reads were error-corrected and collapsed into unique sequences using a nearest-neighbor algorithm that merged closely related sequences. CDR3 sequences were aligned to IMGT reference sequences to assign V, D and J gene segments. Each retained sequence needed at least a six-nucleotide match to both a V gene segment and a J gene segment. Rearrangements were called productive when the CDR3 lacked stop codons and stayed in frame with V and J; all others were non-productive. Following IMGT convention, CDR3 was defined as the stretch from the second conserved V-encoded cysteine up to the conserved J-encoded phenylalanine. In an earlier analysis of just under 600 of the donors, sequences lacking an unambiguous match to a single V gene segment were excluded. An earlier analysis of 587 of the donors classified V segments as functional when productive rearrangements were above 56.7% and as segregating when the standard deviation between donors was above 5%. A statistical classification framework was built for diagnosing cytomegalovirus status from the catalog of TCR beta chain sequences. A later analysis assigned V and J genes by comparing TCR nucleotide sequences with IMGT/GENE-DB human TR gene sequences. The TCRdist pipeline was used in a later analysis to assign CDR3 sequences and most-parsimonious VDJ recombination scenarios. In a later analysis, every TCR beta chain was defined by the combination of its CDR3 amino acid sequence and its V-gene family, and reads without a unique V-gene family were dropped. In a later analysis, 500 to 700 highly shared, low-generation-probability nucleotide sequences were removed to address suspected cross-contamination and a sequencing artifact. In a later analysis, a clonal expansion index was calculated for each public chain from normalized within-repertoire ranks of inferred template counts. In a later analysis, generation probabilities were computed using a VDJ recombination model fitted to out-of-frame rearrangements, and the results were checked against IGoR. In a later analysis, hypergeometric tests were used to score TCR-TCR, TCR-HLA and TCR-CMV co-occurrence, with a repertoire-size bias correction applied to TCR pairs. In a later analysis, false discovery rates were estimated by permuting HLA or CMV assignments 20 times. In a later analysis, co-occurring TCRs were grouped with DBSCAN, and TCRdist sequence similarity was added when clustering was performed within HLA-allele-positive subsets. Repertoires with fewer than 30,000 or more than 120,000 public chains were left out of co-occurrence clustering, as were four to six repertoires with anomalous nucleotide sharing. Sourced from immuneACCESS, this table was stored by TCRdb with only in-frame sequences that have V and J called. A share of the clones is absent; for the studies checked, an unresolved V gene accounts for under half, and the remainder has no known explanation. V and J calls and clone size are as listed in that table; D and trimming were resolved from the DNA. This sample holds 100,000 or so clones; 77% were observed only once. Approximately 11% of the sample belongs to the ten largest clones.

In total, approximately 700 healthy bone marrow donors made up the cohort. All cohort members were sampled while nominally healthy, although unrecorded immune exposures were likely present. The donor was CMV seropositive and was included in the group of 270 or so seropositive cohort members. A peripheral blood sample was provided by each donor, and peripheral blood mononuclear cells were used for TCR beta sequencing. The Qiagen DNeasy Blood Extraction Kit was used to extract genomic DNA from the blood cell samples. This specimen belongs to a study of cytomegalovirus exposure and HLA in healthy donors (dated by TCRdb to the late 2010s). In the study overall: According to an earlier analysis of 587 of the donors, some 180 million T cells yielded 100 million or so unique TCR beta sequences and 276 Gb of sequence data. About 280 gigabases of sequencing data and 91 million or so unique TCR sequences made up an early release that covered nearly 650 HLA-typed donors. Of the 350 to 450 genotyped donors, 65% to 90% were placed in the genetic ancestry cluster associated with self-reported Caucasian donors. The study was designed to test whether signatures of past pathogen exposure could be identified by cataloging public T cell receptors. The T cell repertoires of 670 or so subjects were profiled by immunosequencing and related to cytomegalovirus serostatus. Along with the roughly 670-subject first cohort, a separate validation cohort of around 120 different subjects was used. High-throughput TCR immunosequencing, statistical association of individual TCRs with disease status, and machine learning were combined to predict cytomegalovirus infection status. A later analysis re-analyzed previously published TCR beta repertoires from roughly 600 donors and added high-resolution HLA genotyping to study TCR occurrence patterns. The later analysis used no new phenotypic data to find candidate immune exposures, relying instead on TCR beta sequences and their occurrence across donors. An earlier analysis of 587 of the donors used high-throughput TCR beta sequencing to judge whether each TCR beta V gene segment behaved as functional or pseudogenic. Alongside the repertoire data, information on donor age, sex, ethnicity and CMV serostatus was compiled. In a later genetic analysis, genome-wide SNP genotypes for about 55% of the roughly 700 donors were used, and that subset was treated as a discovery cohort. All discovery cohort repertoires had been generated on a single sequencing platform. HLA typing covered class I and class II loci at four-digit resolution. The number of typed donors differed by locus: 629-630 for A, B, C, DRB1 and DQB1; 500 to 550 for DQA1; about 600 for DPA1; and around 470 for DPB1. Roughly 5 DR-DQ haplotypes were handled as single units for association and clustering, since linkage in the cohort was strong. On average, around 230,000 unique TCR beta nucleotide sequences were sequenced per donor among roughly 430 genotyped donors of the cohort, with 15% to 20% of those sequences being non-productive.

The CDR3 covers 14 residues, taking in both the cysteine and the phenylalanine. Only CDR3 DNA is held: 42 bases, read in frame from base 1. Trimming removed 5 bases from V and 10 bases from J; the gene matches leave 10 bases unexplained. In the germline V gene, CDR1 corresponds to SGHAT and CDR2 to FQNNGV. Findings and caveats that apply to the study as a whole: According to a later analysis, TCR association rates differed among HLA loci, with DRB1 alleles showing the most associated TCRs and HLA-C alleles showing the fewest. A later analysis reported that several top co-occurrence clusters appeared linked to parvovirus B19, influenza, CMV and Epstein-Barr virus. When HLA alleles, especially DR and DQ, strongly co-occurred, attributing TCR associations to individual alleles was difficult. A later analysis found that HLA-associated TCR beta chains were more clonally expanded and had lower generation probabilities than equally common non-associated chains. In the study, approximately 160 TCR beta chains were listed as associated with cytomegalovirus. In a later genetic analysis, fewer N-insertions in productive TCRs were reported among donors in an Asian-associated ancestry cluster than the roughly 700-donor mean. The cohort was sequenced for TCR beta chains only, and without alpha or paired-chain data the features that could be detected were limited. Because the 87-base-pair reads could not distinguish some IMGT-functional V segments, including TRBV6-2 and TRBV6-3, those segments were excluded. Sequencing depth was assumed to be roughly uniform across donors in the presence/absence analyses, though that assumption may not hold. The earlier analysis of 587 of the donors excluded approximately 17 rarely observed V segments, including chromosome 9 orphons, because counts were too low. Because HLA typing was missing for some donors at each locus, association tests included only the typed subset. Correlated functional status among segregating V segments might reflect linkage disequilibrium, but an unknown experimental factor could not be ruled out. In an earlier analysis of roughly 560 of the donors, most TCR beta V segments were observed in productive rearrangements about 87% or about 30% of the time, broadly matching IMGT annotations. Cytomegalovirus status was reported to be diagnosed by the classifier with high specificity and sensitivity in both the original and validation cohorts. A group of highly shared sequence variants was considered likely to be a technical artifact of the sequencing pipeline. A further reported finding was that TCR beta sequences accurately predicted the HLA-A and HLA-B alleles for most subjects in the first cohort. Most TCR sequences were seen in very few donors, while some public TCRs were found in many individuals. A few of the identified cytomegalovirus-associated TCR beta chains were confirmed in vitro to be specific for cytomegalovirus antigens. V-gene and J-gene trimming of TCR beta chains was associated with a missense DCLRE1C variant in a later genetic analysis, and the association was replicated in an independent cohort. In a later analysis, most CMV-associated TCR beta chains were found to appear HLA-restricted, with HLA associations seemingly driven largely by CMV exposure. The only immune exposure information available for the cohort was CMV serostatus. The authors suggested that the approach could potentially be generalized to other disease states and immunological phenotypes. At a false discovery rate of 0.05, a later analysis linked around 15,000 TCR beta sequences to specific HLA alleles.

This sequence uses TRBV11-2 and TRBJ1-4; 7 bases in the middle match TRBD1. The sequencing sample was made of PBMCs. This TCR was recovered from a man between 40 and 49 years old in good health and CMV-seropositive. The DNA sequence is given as TGTGCCAGCAGCCAACAGGGACAGATTGGAAAACTGTTTTTT. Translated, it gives CASSQQGQIGKLFF. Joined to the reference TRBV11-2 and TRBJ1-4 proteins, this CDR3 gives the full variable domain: EAGVAQSPRYKIIEKRQSVAFWCNPISGHATLYWYQQILGQGPKLLIQFQNNGVVDDSQLPKDRFSAERLKGVDSTLKIQPAKLEDSAVYLCASSQQGQIGKLFFGSGTQLSVL.